These 31 T cell receptor beta chains originate from one sample sequenced in a study of blood T cell repertoires in COVID-19 (dated by TCRdb to 2018 to 2021). Libraries were built with the immunoSEQ multiplex PCR assay. TCRdb stores this immuneACCESS table with in-frame sequences only. Part of the clones is absent; in the studies checked, under half of the shortfall reflects unresolved V genes, and no reason is known for the rest. The sample includes fewer than 150,000 clones, with about nine tenths observed a single time. The top ten clones comprise roughly 7.9% of the sample. Sequencing was done on a sample of peripheral blood. Receptors were obtained from an older man who had recovered from COVID-19.

The chain employs TRBV7-2 and TRBJ2-7, with D possibly being TRBD2 (5 bases). V lost 2 bases, J lost 3 bases, and 11 bases lay in between. Germline assignment: CDR1 SGHTA and CDR2 FQGNSA. The CDR3 runs 14 residues. CDR3 sequence (DNA): TGTGCCAGCAGCTTAAGTCGGGAAAACTACGAGCAGTACTTC. This codes for CASSLSRENYEQYF.

This sequence joins TRBV2 and TRBJ2-2; D gene uncertain. Germline loops: CDR1 SNHLY, CDR2 FYNNEI. Trimming took 8 bases from V and 6 from J, leaving 10 bases between them. The CDR3 covers 12 residues. The CDR3 loop reads CASCPVPGELFF. CDR3 DNA: TGTGCCAGCTGTCCGGTCCCCGGGGAGCTGTTTTTT.

The gene calls are TRBV7-2 and TRBJ2-3; 7 bases match TRBD2. V shed 2 bases, J shed 0 bases, and the junction held 8 bases outside the gene matches. The CDR3 has 17 amino acids. Germline assignment: CDR1 SGHTA and CDR2 FQGNSA. In nucleotides, the CDR3 is TGTGCCAGCAGCTTAACGGGGGGTCGGGCTAGCACAGATACGCAGTATTTT. This gives the protein CASSLTGGRASTDTQYF.

This clone was counted once. J is TRBJ1-4 and V is TRBV18, with unresolved D. The CDR3 loop spans 16 amino acids. Trimming left V 0 bases short and J 3 bases short, with 11 bases between. CDR1 is KGHSH, CDR2 LQKENI, per germline. CDR3 sequence: CASSPPSGGPNEKLFF. The CDR3 DNA sequence: TGTGCCAGCTCACCACCGTCCGGAGGCCCTAATGAAAAACTGTTTTTT.

The chain combines TRBV7-2 with TRBJ2-7; a possible D gene is TRBD2 (5 bases). Trimming left V 1 base short and J 3 bases short, with 13 bases between. Germline values: CDR1 SGHTA, CDR2 FQGNSA. This CDR3 is 15 amino acids long. The CDR3 spells CASSLGILGGYEQYF. The CDR3 bases are TGTGCCAGCAGCTTAGGGATCTTAGGAGGCTACGAGCAGTACTTC.

This clone was detected once. This sequence joins TRBV3-1 (or the pseudogene TRBV3-2) and TRBJ1-1; D gene uncertain. The CDR3 sequence is 15 residues long. Germline loops: CDR1 LGHDT, CDR2 YNNKEL (reference sequence). Trimming removed 3 bases from V and 5 bases from J, with 16 bases in between. The CDR3 region has the DNA TGTGCCAGCAGCCAGCCGGGCGGGTGGGAGACTGAAGCTTTCTTT. Protein: CASSQPGGWETEAFF.

This clone came up a few times. This chain connects TRBV23-1 to TRBJ2-5; tentatively, D is TRBD1 (6 bases). TRBV23-1 is classed as an ORF, of uncertain function. Trimming removed 4 bases at V and 3 bases at J, with 12 bases between. CDR3 length equals 14 residues. The CDR3 loop is CASSPGRGKETQYF. CDR3 in DNA: TGCGCCAGCAGTCCTGGCAGGGGAAAAGAGACCCAGTACTTC.

The rearrangement uses TRBV5-8 and TRBJ2-6; a possible D gene is TRBD2 (6 bases). Germline V CDR1 and CDR2: SGHTS, YDEGEE. Trimming took 1 base from V and 2 from J, leaving 7 bases between them. The CDR3 covers 15 residues. CDR3 residues: CASSLWGAGANVLTF. The DNA for the CDR3 is TGTGCCAGCAGCTTGTGGGGGGCTGGGGCCAACGTCCTGACTTTC.

V usage is TRBV12-3 or TRBV12-4 and J usage is TRBJ1-6, with TRBD1 as a possible D gene (5 bases). CDR3 size: 12 residues. V lost 5 bases to trimming and J lost 8 bases, with 7 bases between them. The CDR3 protein is CASSLQDSPLHF. The CDR3, as DNA: TGTGCCAGCAGTCTACAGGATTCACCCCTCCACTTT.

The chain carries TRBV2 and TRBJ1-1, with 7 bases identical to TRBD1. With 8 bases clipped from V and 5 bases from J, the junction kept 8 bases outside the gene matches. Germline assignment: CDR1 SNHLY and CDR2 FYNNEI. The CDR3 sequence is 13 residues long. The CDR3 DNA sequence: TGTGCCAGCTGCTGGGACAGACGAACTGAAGCTTTCTTT. This codes for CASCWDRRTEAFF.

This chain joins TRBV19 and TRBJ1-6; the match to TRBD1 covers 8 bases. V dropped 5 bases and J dropped 10; count of bases not matched to a gene: 10. There are 15 residues in the CDR3. CDR1 is LNHDA, CDR2 SQIVND, per germline (reference sequence). Here the CDR3 reads CASSPRTGIGSPLHF. The CDR3 DNA reads TGTGCCAGTAGTCCCCGGACAGGGATTGGCTCACCCCTCCACTTT.

This clone was seen more than once but under ten times. This sequence joins TRBV15 and TRBJ2-3; a possible D gene is TRBD2 (5 bases). Germline assignment: CDR1 LNHNV and CDR2 YYDKDF (reference sequence). Trimming stripped 3 bases from V and 3 bases from J, with 16 bases between. The CDR3 length is 16 residues. CDR3 bases: TGTGCCACCAGCAGCCCTTTTGGAAGGGAGACAGATACGCAGTATTTT. Translated, it gives CATSSPFGRETDTQYF. Together with reference TRBV15 and TRBJ2-3, the CDR3 gives the full variable domain: DAMVIQNPRYQVTQFGKPVTLSCSQTLNHNVMYWYQQKSSQAPKLLFHYYDKDFNNEADTPDNFQSRRPNTSFCFLDIRSPGLGDTAMYLCATSSPFGRETDTQYFGPGTRLTVL.

The chain links TRBV6-5 to TRBJ1-6; perhaps TRBD1 as D (5 bases). Trimming took off 2 bases at V and 7 bases at J, with 9 bases between the two ends. Germline V gene data show CDR1 as MNHEY and CDR2 as SVGAGI. The CDR3 extends over 14 amino acids. The CDR3 protein is CASSYLGGNSPLHF. As DNA, the CDR3 is TGTGCCAGCAGTTACCTCGGGGGGAATTCACCCCTCCACTTT.

The chain has TRBV5-1 and TRBJ2-7, with 8 positions matching TRBD1. J lost 7 bases, V lost 4 bases, and 10 bases had no gene match. Germline V gene lookup returns CDR1 SGHRS and CDR2 YFSETQ. The CDR3 runs to 14 residues. The CDR3 reads CASSTGQGEGEQYF. CDR3 sequence (DNA): TGCGCCAGCAGCACAGGACAGGGTGAAGGGGAGCAGTACTTC.

CDR3 region: CASSYSHGGYEQYF. DNA for the CDR3: TGTGCCAGCAGTTACTCGCACGGGGGCTACGAGCAGTACTTC. The V gene is TRBV6-2 or TRBV6-3, the J gene TRBJ2-7; TRBD2 is a possible D gene (6 bases). This CDR3 has 14 amino acids. Germline V CDR1 and CDR2: MNHEY, SVGEGT. The V end was cut by 0 bases, the J end by 3 bases, with 9 bases between.

This chain joins TRBV7-2 and TRBJ2-1, with 8 bases lining up with TRBD2. V shed 5 bases, J shed 8 bases, and the junction held 14 bases outside the gene matches. The length of the CDR3 is 16 residues. Germline loops: CDR1 SGHTA, CDR2 FQGNSA. CDR3 loop: CASSEGGAGVGYEQFF. The CDR3 coding sequence is TGTGCCAGCAGCGAAGGAGGAGCGGGAGTAGGATATGAGCAGTTCTTC.

This clone came up once. The genes are TRBV7-3 and TRBJ2-7, with a possible D match to TRBD1 (5 bases). This CDR3 is 14 amino acids long. Trimming left V 0 bases short and J 12 bases short, with 18 bases between. CDR1 and CDR2 (germline): SGHTA, FQGTGA. The CDR3 spells CASSLTYDSVDRYF. The CDR3 bases are TGTGCCAGCAGCTTAACGTACGACAGTGTGGATCGGTACTTC.

The chain joins TRBV9 to TRBJ1-2; TRBD1 might be the D (5 bases). CDR1 and CDR2 (germline): SGDLS, YYNGEE. The CDR3 consists of 13 residues. Deletions cut 3 bases from V and 2 bases from J, with 8 bases between. CDR3 sequence (DNA): TGTGCCAGCAGCGGGAGGGACAACTATGGCTACACCTTC. This sequence encodes CASSGRDNYGYTF.

The gene calls are TRBV6-6 and TRBJ2-7; 14 bases are a match to TRBD2. The CDR3 sequence is 16 residues long. V gave up 7 bases and J gave up 7 bases; unmatched junction bases: 12. The germline gives CDR1 MNHNY, CDR2 SVGAGI (reference sequence). CDR3 amino acids: CASTQGTSGSGGEQYF. CDR3 DNA: TGTGCCAGCACCCAGGGGACTAGCGGGAGTGGCGGGGAGCAGTACTTC.

The CDR3, as DNA: TGCGCCAGCAGCTTGGTGGAAGGGGGCGAAAGCGATACGCAGTATTTT. This translates into CASSLVEGGESDTQYF. V and J are TRBV5-1 and TRBJ2-3; 7 bases line up with TRBD1. The CDR3 has 16 residues. J lost 6 bases, V lost 0 bases, and 10 bases had no gene match. Germline V CDR1 and CDR2: SGHRS, YFSETQ.

The chain couples TRBV4-3 to TRBJ1-4, with 9 nucleotides matching TRBD1. This CDR3 has 16 residues. The germline V gene encodes CDR1 LGHNA and CDR2 YSLEER. After removal of 0 bases from V and 4 bases from J, the junction contained 3 bases not matched to a gene. The CDR3 loop reads CASSQERDRVNEKLFF. The CDR3 region has the DNA TGCGCCAGCAGCCAAGAAAGGGACAGGGTTAATGAAAAACTGTTTTTT.

This chain connects TRBV10-3 to TRBJ2-3; maybe TRBD1 (5 bases). The germline V and J ends were trimmed by 6 bases and 5 bases, with 15 bases remaining between them. The CDR3 sequence is 14 residues long. CDR1 ENHRY and CDR2 SYGVKD come from the germline V gene. CDR3 DNA: TGTGCCATCAGCCGGGCCCAAGGGGTAGATACGCAGTATTTT. Protein product: CAISRAQGVDTQYF.

V is TRBV19 and J is TRBJ1-2; D is undetermined. V was shortened by 2 bases and J by 2 bases, with 12 bases between the two germline ends. Germline assignment: CDR1 LNHDA and CDR2 SQIVND (reference sequence). This CDR3 is 15 amino acids long. CDR3 residues: CASSIRGSPNYGYTF. DNA of the CDR3: TGTGCCAGTAGTATACGGGGTTCCCCCAACTATGGCTACACCTTC.

The V call is TRBV28, the J call TRBJ1-5; D is ambiguous. Germline loops: CDR1 MDHEN, CDR2 SYDVKM. The V and J ends lost 5 bases and 2 bases respectively, with 10 bases between them. The CDR3 totals 14 residues. The CDR3 loop is CASSRWEGNQPQHF. CDR3 bases: TGTGCCAGCAGTCGGTGGGAGGGCAATCAGCCCCAGCATTTT. Full variable domain (outside the CDR3, taken from reference TRBV28 and TRBJ1-5): DVKVTQSSRYLVKRTGEKVFLECVQDMDHENMFWYRQDPGLGLRLIYFSYDVKMKEKGDIPEGYSVSREKKERFSLILESASTNQTSMYLCASSRWEGNQPQHFGDGTRLSIL.

The rearrangement joins TRBV2 to TRBJ1-2, with D hard to call. This CDR3 has 15 residues. Germline assignment: CDR1 SNHLY and CDR2 FYNNEI. V was shortened by 3 bases and J by 8 bases, with 19 bases between the two germline ends. The CDR3 DNA follows: TGTGCCAGCAGTGAGTATGGCCCTCAGGTTCACGGCTACACCTTC. It translates to CASSEYGPQVHGYTF.

The chain joins TRBV28 to TRBJ1-2, with no clear D. The CDR3 has 15 amino acids. Germline V gives CDR1 MDHEN, CDR2 SYDVKM. Trimming left V 10 bases short and J 5 bases short, with 23 bases between. DNA of the CDR3: TGTGCCATCAATCCCCCCGGCGGGGAGGAATATGGCTACACCTTC. Amino acid sequence: CAINPPGGEEYGYTF.

The chain joins TRBV5-1 to TRBJ2-1; a weak D match, TRBD2 (5 bases). CDR3 size: 16 residues. Trimming took 0 bases from V and 0 from J, leaving 10 bases between them. Germline CDR1 is SGHRS and CDR2 is YFSETQ. CDR3 region: CASSLGSGSSYNEQFF. The CDR3 DNA sequence: TGCGCCAGCAGCTTGGGATCGGGGAGCTCCTACAATGAGCAGTTCTTC.

V gene TRBV7-2 combines with J gene TRBJ1-2; TRBD1 aligns across 10 bases. The germline V gene encodes CDR1 SGHTA and CDR2 FQGNSA. After removal of 2 bases from V and 7 bases from J, the junction contained 7 bases not matched to a gene. The CDR3 loop spans 15 amino acids. The CDR3, as DNA: TGTGCCAGCAGCTTACCGGGACAGGGGTTCCGTGGCTACACCTTC. Amino acid sequence: CASSLPGQGFRGYTF.

The chain joins TRBV30 to TRBJ1-3, with D tentatively TRBD1 (5 bases). CDR3 length: 13 amino acids. Between the trimmed V and J ends, which lost 1 base and 4 bases, there was a span of 8 bases. The germline gives CDR1 GTSNPN, CDR2 SVGIG (reference sequence). CDR3 protein: CAWSAGGGNTIYF. The CDR3 DNA reads TGTGCCTGGAGTGCCGGGGGAGGAAACACCATATATTTT.

The chain couples TRBV28 to TRBJ2-3; D is possibly TRBD2 (6 bases). Trimming pared 6 bases from V and 3 bases from J, leaving 13 bases between. The length of the CDR3 is 14 residues. Germline V gene data show CDR1 as MDHEN and CDR2 as SYDVKM. CDR3 loop: CASRGTQTTDTQYF. The DNA for the CDR3 is TGTGCCAGCAGGGGGACTCAGACGACAGATACGCAGTATTTT.

This clone is a singleton in its sample. The chain has TRBV6-2 or TRBV6-3 and TRBJ2-7; D gene ambiguous. This CDR3 comprises 14 residues. The V end was cut by 2 bases, the J end by 0 bases, with 8 bases between. Germline V gene lookup returns CDR1 MNHEY and CDR2 SVGEGT. CDR3 residues: CASSYRVRSYEQYF. The CDR3 DNA reads as TGTGCCAGCAGTTACCGGGTTCGCTCCTACGAGCAGTACTTC.